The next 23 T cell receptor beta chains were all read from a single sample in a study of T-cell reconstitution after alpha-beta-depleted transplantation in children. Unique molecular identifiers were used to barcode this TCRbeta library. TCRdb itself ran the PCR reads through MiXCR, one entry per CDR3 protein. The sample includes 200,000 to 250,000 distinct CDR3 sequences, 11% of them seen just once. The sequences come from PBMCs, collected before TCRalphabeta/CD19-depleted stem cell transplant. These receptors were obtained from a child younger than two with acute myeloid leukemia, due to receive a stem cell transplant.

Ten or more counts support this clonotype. DNA of the CDR3: TGTGCCAGCTCGGCGGACGGATCCTATGGCTACACCTTC. Residues: CASSADGSYGYTF. The V call is TRBV18, the J call TRBJ1-2; D call uncertain. The V and J ends lost 6 bases and 4 bases respectively, with 12 bases between them. The germline V gene encodes CDR1 KGHSH and CDR2 LQKENI. The CDR3 consists of 13 residues. The full variable domain, with the rest looked up from reference TRBV18 and TRBJ1-2, is NAGVMQNPRHLVRRRGQEARLRCSPMKGHSHVYWYRQLPEEGLKFMVYLQKENIIDESGMPKERFSAEFPKEGPSILRIQQVVRGDSAAYFCASSADGSYGYTFGSGTRLTVV.

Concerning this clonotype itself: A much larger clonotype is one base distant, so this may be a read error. The chain's CDR3 is CACSSIDRGLSEKLFF. In nucleotides, the CDR3 is TGTGCCTGCAGTTCCATCGACAGGGGGCTTAGTGAAAAACTGTTTTTT. The chain is built from TRBV28 and TRBJ1-4; 10 bases line up with TRBD1. This CDR3 comprises 16 residues. Per germline, CDR1 MDHEN and CDR2 SYDVKM.

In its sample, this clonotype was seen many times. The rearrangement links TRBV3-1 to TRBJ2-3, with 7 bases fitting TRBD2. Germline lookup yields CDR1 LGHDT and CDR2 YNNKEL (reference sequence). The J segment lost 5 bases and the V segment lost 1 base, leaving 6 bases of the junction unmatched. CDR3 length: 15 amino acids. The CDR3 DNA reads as TGTGCCAGCAGCCAAGTGGCGGGAGTTGGAGATACGCAGTATTTT. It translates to CASSQVAGVGDTQYF.

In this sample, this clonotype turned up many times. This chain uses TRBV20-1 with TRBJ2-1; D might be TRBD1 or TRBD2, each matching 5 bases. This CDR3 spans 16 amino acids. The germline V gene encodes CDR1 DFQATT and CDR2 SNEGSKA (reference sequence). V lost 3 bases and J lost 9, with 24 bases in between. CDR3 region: CSARDPGQRGTGEQFF. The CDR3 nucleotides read TGCAGTGCTAGGGACCCAGGACAACGAGGGACGGGTGAGCAGTTCTTC.

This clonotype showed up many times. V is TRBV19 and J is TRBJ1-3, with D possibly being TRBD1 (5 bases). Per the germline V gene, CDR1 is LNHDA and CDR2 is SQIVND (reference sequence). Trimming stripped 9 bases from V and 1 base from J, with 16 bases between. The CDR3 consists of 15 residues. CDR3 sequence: CASRDGPYSGNTIYF. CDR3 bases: TGTGCCAGCCGGGACGGACCTTATTCTGGAAACACCATATATTTT. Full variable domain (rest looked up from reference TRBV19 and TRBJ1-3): DGGITQSPKYLFRKEGQNVTLSCEQNLNHDAMYWYRQDPGQGLRLIYYSQIVNDFQKGDIAEGYSVSREKKESFPLTVTSAQKNPTAFYLCASRDGPYSGNTIYFGEGSWLTVV.

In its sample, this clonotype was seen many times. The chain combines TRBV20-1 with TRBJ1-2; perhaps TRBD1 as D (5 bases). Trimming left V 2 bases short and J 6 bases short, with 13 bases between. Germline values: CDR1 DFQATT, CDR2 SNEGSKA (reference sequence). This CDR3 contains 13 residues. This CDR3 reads CSARLGTHDGYTF. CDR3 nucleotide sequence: TGCAGTGCTAGATTGGGGACTCACGATGGCTACACCTTC.

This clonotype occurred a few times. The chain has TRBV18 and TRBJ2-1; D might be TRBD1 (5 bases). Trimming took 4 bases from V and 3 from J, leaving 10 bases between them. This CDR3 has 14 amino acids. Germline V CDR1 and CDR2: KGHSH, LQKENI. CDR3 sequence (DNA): TGTGCCAGCTCACTAGGGGCCAGCTACAATGAGCAGTTCTTC. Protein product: CASSLGASYNEQFF.

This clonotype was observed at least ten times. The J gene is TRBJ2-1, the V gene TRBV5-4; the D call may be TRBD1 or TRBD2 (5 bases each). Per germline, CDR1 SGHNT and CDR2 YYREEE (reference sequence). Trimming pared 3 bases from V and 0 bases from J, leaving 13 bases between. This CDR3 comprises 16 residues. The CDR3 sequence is CASSSRDPSSYNEQFF. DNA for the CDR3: TGTGCCAGCAGCTCCCGGGACCCAAGCTCCTACAATGAGCAGTTCTTC. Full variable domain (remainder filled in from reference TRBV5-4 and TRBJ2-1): ETGVTQSPTHLIKTRGQQVTLRCSSQSGHNTVSWYQQALGQGPQFIFQYYREEENGRGNFPPRFSGLQFPNYSSELNVNALELDDSALYLCASSSRDPSSYNEQFFGPGTRLTVL.

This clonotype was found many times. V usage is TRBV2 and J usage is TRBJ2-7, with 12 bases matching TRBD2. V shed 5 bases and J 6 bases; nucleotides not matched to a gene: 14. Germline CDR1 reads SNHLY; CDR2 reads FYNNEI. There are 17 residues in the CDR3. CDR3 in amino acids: CASSPLVLAGGPREQYF. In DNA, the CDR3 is TGTGCCAGCAGTCCTCTTGTCCTAGCGGGAGGGCCTCGCGAGCAGTACTTC. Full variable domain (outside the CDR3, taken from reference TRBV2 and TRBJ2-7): EPEVTQTPSHQVTQMGQEVILRCVPISNHLYFYWYRQILGQKVEFLVSFYNNEISEKSEIFDDQFSVERPDGSNFTLKIRSTKLEDSAMYFCASSPLVLAGGPREQYFGPGTRLTVT.

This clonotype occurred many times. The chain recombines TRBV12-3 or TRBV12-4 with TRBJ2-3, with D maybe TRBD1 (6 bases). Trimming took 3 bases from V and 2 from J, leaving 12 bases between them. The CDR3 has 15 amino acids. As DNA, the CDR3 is TGTGCCAGCAGTTTGAGGTCAGGGGACACAGATACGCAGTATTTT. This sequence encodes CASSLRSGDTDTQYF.

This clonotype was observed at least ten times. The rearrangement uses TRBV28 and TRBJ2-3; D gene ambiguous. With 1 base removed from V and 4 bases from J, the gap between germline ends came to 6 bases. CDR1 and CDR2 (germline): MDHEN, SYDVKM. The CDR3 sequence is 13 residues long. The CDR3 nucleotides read TGTGCCAGCAGTTTATACGCCCCAGATACGCAGTATTTT. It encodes CASSLYAPDTQYF.

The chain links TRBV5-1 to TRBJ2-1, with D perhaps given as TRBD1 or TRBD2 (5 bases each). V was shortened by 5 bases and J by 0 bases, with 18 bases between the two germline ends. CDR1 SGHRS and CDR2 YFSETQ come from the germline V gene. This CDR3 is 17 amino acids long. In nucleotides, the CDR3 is TGCGCCAGCAGTTGGGGGATGGGGCCCAGCTCCTACAATGAGCAGTTCTTC. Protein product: CASSWGMGPSSYNEQFF.

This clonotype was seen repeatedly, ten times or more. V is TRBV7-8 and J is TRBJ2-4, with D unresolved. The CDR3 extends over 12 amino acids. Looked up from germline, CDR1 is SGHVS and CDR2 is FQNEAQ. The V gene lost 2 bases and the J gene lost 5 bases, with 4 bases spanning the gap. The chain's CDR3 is CASSLSQNIQYF. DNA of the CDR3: TGTGCCAGCAGCTTATCACAAAACATTCAGTACTTC.

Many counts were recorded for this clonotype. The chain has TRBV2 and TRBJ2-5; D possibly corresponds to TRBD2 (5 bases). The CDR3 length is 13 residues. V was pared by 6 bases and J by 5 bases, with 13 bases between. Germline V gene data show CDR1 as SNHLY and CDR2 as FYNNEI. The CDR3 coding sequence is TGTGCCAGCAGAGGGAGCCTTGGGGAGACCCAGTACTTC. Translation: CASRGSLGETQYF.

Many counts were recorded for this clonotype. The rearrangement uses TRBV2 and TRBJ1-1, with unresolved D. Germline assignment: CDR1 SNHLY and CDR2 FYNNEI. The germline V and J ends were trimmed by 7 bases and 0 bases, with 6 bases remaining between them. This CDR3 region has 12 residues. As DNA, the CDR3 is TGTGCCAGCAAGCTTTTGAACACTGAAGCTTTCTTT. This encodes CASKLLNTEAFF.

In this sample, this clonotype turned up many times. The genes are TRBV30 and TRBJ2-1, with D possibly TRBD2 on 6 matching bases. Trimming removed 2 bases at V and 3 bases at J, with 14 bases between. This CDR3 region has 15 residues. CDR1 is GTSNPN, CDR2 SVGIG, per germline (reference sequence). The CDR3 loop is CAWSTGTHNYNEQFF. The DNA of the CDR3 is TGTGCCTGGAGTACCGGGACTCATAACTACAATGAGCAGTTCTTC.

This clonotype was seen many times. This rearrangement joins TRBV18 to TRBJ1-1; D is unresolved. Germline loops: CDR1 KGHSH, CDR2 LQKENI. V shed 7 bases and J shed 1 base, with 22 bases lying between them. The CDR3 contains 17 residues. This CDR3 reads CASFPHPPVRGNTEAFF. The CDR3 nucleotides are TGTGCCAGCTTCCCACATCCACCCGTCAGAGGGAACACTGAAGCTTTCTTT.

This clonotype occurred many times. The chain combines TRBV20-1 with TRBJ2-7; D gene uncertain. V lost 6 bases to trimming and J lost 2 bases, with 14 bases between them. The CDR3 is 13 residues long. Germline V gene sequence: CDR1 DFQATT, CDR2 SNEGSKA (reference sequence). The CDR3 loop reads CSARHLPTYEQYF. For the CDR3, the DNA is TGCAGTGCCCGACACCTCCCTACCTACGAGCAGTACTTC.

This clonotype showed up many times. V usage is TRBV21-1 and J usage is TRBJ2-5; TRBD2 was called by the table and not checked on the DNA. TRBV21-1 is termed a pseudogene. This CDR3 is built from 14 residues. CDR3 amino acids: CASSKEGTLETQYF. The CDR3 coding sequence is TGTGCCAGCAGCAAAGAGGGCACTCTAGAGACCCAGTACTTC.

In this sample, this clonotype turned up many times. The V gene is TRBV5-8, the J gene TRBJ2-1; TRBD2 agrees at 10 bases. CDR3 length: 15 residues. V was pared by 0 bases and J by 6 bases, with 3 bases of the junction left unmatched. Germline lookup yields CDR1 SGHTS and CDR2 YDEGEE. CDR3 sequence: CASSLGASGSNEQFF. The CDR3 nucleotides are TGTGCCAGCAGCTTGGGGGCTAGCGGGAGCAATGAGCAGTTCTTC.

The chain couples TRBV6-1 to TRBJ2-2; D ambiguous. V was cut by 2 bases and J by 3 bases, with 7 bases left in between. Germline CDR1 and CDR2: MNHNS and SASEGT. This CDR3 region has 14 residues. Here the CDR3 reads CASSEPGDTGELFF. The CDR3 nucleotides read TGTGCCAGCAGTGAACCAGGTGACACCGGGGAGCTGTTTTTT.

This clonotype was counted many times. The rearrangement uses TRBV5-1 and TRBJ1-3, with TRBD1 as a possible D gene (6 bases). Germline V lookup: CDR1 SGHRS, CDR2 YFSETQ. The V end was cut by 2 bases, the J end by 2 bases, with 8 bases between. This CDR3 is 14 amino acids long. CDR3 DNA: TGCGCCAGCAGCTTCACAGGGACTGGAAACACCATATATTTT. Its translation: CASSFTGTGNTIYF.

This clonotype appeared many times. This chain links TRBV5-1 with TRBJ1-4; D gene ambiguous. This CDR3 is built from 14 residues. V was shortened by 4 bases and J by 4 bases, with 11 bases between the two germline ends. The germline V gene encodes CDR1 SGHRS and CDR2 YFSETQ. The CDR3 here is CASSPVWGNEKLFF. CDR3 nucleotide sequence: TGCGCCAGCAGCCCGGTTTGGGGTAATGAAAAACTGTTTTTT.